This T cell receptor beta chain came from a study of blood T cell repertoires in COVID-19. As for the study in general: Collection of acute and convalescent COVID-19 samples took place in the United States, Italy and Spain.

Germline V gene lookup returns CDR1 MNHNY and CDR2 SVGAGI (reference sequence). V was pared by 6 bases and J by 2 bases, with 8 bases of the junction left unmatched. This CDR3 comprises 16 residues. Authors' analysis steps: For nucleated cells, counts were estimated from reference gene primer amplification. The assay was immunoSEQ multiplex PCR, and TCRdb's table has in-frame clones only and misses some. That table gives V, J and clone size, and the DNA gave D and trimming. The table lists 140,000 or so clones, 79% of them singletons. Seattle's enrolled individuals joined amid active infection and were then monitored longitudinally.

The rearrangement joins TRBV6-6 to TRBJ1-5; 9 bases fit TRBD1. This clonotype was sampled from a woman in her 70s with COVID-19, enrolled during active disease. Sample: peripheral blood. The CDR3 loop is CASSPTGGRGNQPQHF. In nucleotides, the CDR3 is TGTGCCAGCAGCCCCACAGGGGGCCGAGGCAATCAGCCCCAGCATTTT.